A selection of T cell receptor beta chains follows, all from one sample in a study of human T cells and chemical hapten exposure. TCRdb re-called the RACE reads through MiXCR, storing one row per CDR3 protein. Of fewer than 200,000 distinct CDR3 sequences listed, about 22% are singletons. The sample in question was whole blood, obtained in connection with sensitization to the hapten diphenylcyclopropenone (DPC). The receptors shown here come from a woman between 50 and 59 years old with alopecia areata. Some clones in this sample may be carry-over from other donors' samples. The CDR3 runs from the conserved cysteine through the conserved F or W. D genes are given only for firm matches. Some rows mark clone size as missing; the rest say once, few, many or name a class of expanded clone.

J | V | size | D | DNA | CDR3
TRBJ1-1 | TRBV7-8 | few | . | TGTGCCAGCAGCTTAGAATGGGGGCGGGAAGAGAACACTGAAGCTTTCTTT | CASSLEWGREENTEAFF
TRBJ1-1 | TRBV20-1 | . | TRBD1 | TGCAGTGCTCCTACTCTTACTCCGGGACAGCCTAAAGCTTTCTTT | CSAPTLTPGQPKAFF
TRBJ2-3 | TRBV18 | few | . | TGTGCCAGCTCAATTCTAGCATTACGAAGCACAGATACGCAGTATTTT | CASSILALRSTDTQYF
TRBJ2-7 | TRBV2 | . | TRBD1 | TGTGCCAGCAGCCCGACAGGGGGGTTAGCCTCCTACGAGCAGTACTTC | CASSPTGGLASYEQYF
TRBJ2-1 | TRBV11-2 | few | TRBD1 | TGTGCCAGCAGCTTAGCGGGACAGGGCTACAATGAGCAGTTCTTC | CASSLAGQGYNEQFF
TRBJ2-7 | TRBV5-1 | . | TRBD2 | TGCGCCAGCAGCTGGTCCCTAGCGGGAGTTTCCAACGAGCAGTACTTC | CASSWSLAGVSNEQYF
TRBJ2-1 | TRBV25-1 | few | . | TGTGCCGGGACATTCGGAACCTACAATGAGCAGTTCTTC | CAGTFGTYNEQFF
TRBJ1-5 | TRBV27 | . | TRBD1 | TGTGCCAGCACCCAGGGGGTTGGGCAGCCCCAGCATTTT | CASTQGVGQPQHF
TRBJ2-7 | TRBV29-1 | . | . | TGCAGCGTTGCCTGGGTCGACGAGCAGTACTTC | CSVAWVDEQYF
TRBJ2-3 | TRBV29-1 | . | . | TGCAGCGTTACCCCTGAGACCGTTACGACAGATACGCAGTATTTT | CSVTPETVTTDTQYF
TRBJ1-4 | TRBV6-1 | . | TRBD1 | TGTGCCAGCAGACAGGGGAATGAAAAACTGTTTTTT | CASRQGNEKLFF
TRBJ2-6 | TRBV20-1 | . | TRBD2 | TGCAGTGCTAGAACCCGACTAGCTGCGGCTGGGGCCAACGTCCTGACTTTC | CSARTRLAAAGANVLTF
TRBJ1-5 | TRBV18 | few | . | TGTGCCAGCTCACCCTCATCTTGGAGCTATAGCAATCAGCCCCAGCATTTT | CASSPSSWSYSNQPQHF
TRBJ2-1 | TRBV18 | few | TRBD2 | TGTGCCAGCTCACCCACTAGCGGGAGGAGGGTCAATGAGCAGTTCTTC | CASSPTSGRRVNEQFF
TRBJ2-1 | TRBV6-1 | . | . | TGTGCCAGCAGTGCCCGTCTAGGGAATGAGCAGTTCTTC | CASSARLGNEQFF
TRBJ1-5 | TRBV4-2 | . | . | TGTGCCAGCAGCCAAGATTTTACGGGGAACCAGCCCCAGCATTTT | CASSQDFTGNQPQHF
TRBJ2-3 | TRBV10-3 | few | TRBD2 | TGTGCCATTAGACCGGGACTAAACACAGATACGCAGTATTTT | CAIRPGLNTDTQYF
TRBJ2-7 | TRBV20-1 | few | TRBD2 | TGCAGTGCTAGCGGGAGGTCCCCCTACGAGCAGTACTTC | CSASGRSPYEQYF
TRBJ1-1 | TRBV3-1 | . | . | TGTGCCAGCAGGTCAAGGGCTGAAGCTTTCTTT | CASRSRAEAFF
TRBJ1-1 | TRBV12-3/TRBV12-4 | . | . | TGTGCCAGCAGTTCAACCAGGGACACTGAAGCTTTCTTT | CASSSTRDTEAFF
TRBJ2-3 | TRBV20-1 | . | . | TGCAGTGCTAGGGTTTGGGGGGATACGCAGTATTTT | CSARVWGDTQYF
TRBJ1-5 | TRBV16 | . | TRBD1 | TGTGCCAGCAGCCGGGACAGAACCAATCAGCCCCAGCATTTT | CASSRDRTNQPQHF
TRBJ2-7 | TRBV27 | few | TRBD2 | TGTGCCAGCAGTTTGTTCCCCGGGACTAGCGGGAGTACAACCGACGAGCAGTACTTC | CASSLFPGTSGSTTDEQYF
TRBJ1-3 | TRBV15 | . | . | TGTGCCACAGCATCTGGAAACACCATATATTTT | CATASGNTIYF
TRBJ1-6 | TRBV20-1 | . | . | TGCAGTGCTAGAGATCCAGGGACTATTACCTCACCCCTCCACTTT | CSARDPGTITSPLHF
TRBJ2-1 | TRBV18 | . | TRBD2 | TGTGCCAGCTCAGTCACTAGCGGGAGCTCCTACAATGAGCAGTTCTTC | CASSVTSGSSYNEQFF
TRBJ2-7 | TRBV12-3/TRBV12-4 | . | . | TGTGCCAGCAGTGCCGCCGGGACACCATACGAGCAGTACTTC | CASSAAGTPYEQYF
TRBJ2-1 | TRBV24-1 | few | . | TGTGCCACCAGTGAGGTCGGGACTCCCCGCGGGCAGTTCTTC | CATSEVGTPRGQFF
TRBJ2-4 | TRBV25-1 | . | . | TGTGCCAGCAGTGAGGAGGCAGGGAAAAACATTCAGTACTTC | CASSEEAGKNIQYF
TRBJ2-1 | TRBV7-2 | once | TRBD2 | TGTGCCAGCAGCTTAGCAACCAGCGGGAGATCCTACAATGAGCAGTTCTTC | CASSLATSGRSYNEQFF
TRBJ1-3 | TRBV4-1 | few | TRBD1 | TGCGCCAGCAGCCAGGATCAGGGGGCTGGAAACACCATATATTTT | CASSQDQGAGNTIYF
TRBJ1-2 | TRBV5-1 | few | . | TGCGCCAGCTCGCCAGGGCAGCTCTATGGCTACACCTTC | CASSPGQLYGYTF
TRBJ1-5 | TRBV20-1 | . | TRBD1 | TGCAGTGCCGACACAGGGGATGCAAGCAATCAGCCCCAGCATTTT | CSADTGDASNQPQHF
TRBJ2-1 | TRBV20-1 | . | TRBD2 | TGCAGTGCTAGTGAAACTAGCGGGAGGGCCGATGAGCAGTTCTTC | CSASETSGRADEQFF
TRBJ2-3 | TRBV20-1 | . | TRBD2 | TGCAGTGCTAGGACGACTAGCGGGATCGGTGCGCAGTATTTT | CSARTTSGIGAQYF
TRBJ2-7 | TRBV7-9 | . | . | TGTGCCAGCAGCTTCGGGGTATCCTATCACGAGCAGTACTTC | CASSFGVSYHEQYF
TRBJ2-2 | TRBV29-1 | . | . | TGCAGCGTTGTGGCTCAGAACACCGGGGAGCTGTTTTTT | CSVVAQNTGELFF
TRBJ2-1 | TRBV5-1 | few | TRBD2 | TGCGCCAGCAGCTTGGGTCTAGCGGGAATTTACAATGAGCAGTTCTTC | CASSLGLAGIYNEQFF
TRBJ2-3 | TRBV7-8 | . | TRBD2 | TGTGCCAGCAGCTCTTCTGGACTAGCGGGAGGGTGGGCAGATACGCAGTATTTT | CASSSSGLAGGWADTQYF
TRBJ2-3 | TRBV5-1 | . | . | TGCGCCAGCAGCGACTATCGGGGGTCAGATACGCAGTATTTT | CASSDYRGSDTQYF
TRBJ2-2 | TRBV9 | few | TRBD2 | TGTGCCAGCAGCGTTAGCGGGAGGAAGGACACCGGGGAGCTGTTTTTT | CASSVSGRKDTGELFF
TRBJ2-1 | TRBV29-1 | . | TRBD2 | TGCAGCGTTGAAGGGACTAGCGGGAGTGAGGGGTTCTTC | CSVEGTSGSEGFF